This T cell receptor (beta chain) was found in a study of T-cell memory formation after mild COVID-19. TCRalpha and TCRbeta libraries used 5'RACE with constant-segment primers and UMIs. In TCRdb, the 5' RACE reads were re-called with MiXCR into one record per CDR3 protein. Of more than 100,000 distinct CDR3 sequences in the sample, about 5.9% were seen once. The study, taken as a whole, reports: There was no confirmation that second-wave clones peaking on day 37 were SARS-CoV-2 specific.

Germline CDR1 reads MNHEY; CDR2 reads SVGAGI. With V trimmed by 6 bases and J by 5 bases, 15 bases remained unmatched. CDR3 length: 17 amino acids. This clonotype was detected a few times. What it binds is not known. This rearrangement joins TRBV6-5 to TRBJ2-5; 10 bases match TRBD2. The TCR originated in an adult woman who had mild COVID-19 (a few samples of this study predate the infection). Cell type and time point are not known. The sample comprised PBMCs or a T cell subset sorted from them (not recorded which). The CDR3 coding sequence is TGTGCCAGCAGAAGCTCTGAACTAGCGGGAATTTATGAGACCCAGTACTTC. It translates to CASRSSELAGIYETQYF.